This TCR beta chain was recovered during a study of follicular helper T cells after annual influenza vaccination. Study-level results: Day 7 ICOS+CD38+ clones were most often found later in ICOS-CD38- cTfh cells.

On this clone itself: Antigen: not known.

Time point: 2015-2016 season, pre-vaccination. Survey level resolution was used for TCRB sequencing. The repertoire was sequenced with immunoSEQ multiplex PCR; TCRdb's copy has only in-frame clones and lacks some. The table records around 10,000 clones, about 84% of them present only once. V gave up 1 base and J gave up 0 bases, with 7 bases separating them. The CDR3 contains 14 residues. Germline CDR1 is SGHTA and CDR2 is FQGNSA. The chain employs TRBV7-2 and TRBJ2-7; D is unresolved. The origin of this receptor is an adult who received the influenza vaccine. The material was CXCR5+ CD38- circulating T follicular helper cells from blood, obtained on the day of influenza vaccination. As to subset: circulating Tfh, non-naive CD4+CXCR5+PD-1+ (ICOS+CD38+ or ICOS-CD38-). CDR3 in DNA: TGTGCCAGCAGCTTAGAGCGTGACTCCTACGAGCAGTACTTC. It translates to CASSLERDSYEQYF.